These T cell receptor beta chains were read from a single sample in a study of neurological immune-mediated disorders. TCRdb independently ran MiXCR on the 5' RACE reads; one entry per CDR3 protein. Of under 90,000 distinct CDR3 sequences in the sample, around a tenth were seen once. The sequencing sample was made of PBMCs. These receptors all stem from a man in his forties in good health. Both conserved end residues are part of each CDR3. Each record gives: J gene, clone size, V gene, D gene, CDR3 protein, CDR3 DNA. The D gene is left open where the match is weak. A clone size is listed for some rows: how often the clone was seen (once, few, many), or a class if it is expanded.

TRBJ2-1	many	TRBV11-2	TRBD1	CASSIPWTGRLGSEQFF	TGTGCCAGCAGCATCCCCTGGACAGGGAGGCTGGGGAGTGAGCAGTTCTTC
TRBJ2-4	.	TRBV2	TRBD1	CASSGTGRNIQYF	TGTGCCAGCAGTGGGACAGGACGAAACATTCAGTACTTC
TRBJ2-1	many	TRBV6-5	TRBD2	CASALAVYNEQFF	TGTGCCAGCGCTCTAGCGGTATACAATGAGCAGTTCTTC
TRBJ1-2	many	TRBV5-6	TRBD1	CASSAGTVYGYTF	TGTGCCAGCAGCGCCGGGACAGTCTATGGCTACACCTTC
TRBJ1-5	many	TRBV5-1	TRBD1	CASSLGPTGDQPQHF	TGCGCCAGCAGCTTGGGCCCAACAGGGGATCAGCCCCAGCATTTT
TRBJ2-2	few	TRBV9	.	CASSGTGNTSTGELFF	TGTGCCAGCAGCGGTACCGGGAATACCTCCACCGGGGAGCTGTTTTTT
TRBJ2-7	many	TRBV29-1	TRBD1	CSVRKGQTYEQYF	TGCAGCGTTCGAAAGGGACAGACGTACGAGCAGTACTTC
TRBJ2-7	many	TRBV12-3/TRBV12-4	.	CASSFGNSPYEQYF	TGTGCCAGCAGTTTTGGGAACTCCCCCTACGAGCAGTACTTC
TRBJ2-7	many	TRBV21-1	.	CASSLYLRLAESSYEQYF	TGTGCCAGCAGCTTATACCTTAGGCTAGCGGAGAGCTCCTACGAGCAGTACTTC
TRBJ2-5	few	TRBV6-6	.	CASSYSGKEKTQYF	TGTGCCAGCAGTTACTCGGGGAAGGAAAAGACCCAGTACTTC
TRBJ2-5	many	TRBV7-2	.	CASSFARETQYF	TGTGCCAGCAGCTTTGCCCGAGAGACCCAGTACTTC
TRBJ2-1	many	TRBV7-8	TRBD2	CASSRGASGGYNEQFF	TGTGCCAGCAGCCGAGGGGCTAGCGGGGGGTACAATGAGCAGTTCTTC
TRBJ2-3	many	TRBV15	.	CATSRQGGGTDTQYF	TGTGCCACCAGCAGACAAGGGGGGGGCACAGATACGCAGTATTTT
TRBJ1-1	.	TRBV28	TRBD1	CASSPAGQGTPEAFF	TGTGCCAGCAGTCCCGCCGGACAGGGGACCCCTGAAGCTTTCTTT
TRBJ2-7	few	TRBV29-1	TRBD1	CSVYKDREQYF	TGCAGCGTTTATAAGGACAGGGAGCAGTACTTC
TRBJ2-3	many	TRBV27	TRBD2	CASLREAGESTDTQYF	TGTGCCAGCCTCCGAGAAGCGGGAGAGAGCACAGATACGCAGTATTTT
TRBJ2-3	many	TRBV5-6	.	CASRPTGDDTDTQYF	TGTGCCAGCAGACCGACAGGAGACGACACAGATACGCAGTATTTT
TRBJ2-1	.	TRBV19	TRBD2	CASRSSGGHYNEQFF	TGTGCCAGTAGGAGTAGCGGGGGGCATTACAATGAGCAGTTCTTC
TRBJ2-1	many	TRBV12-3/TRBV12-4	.	CASSLVLYNEQFF	TGTGCCAGCAGTTTAGTCCTTTACAATGAGCAGTTCTTC
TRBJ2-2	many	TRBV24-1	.	CATSEVGVNGELFF	TGTGCCACCAGTGAGGTGGGGGTCAACGGGGAGCTGTTTTTT
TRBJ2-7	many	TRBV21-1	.	CASSVRTLTYEQYF	TGTGCCAGCAGCGTAAGGACATTAACCTACGAGCAGTACTTC
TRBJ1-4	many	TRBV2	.	CASLGPANEKLFF	TGTGCCAGTCTGGGTCCCGCGAATGAAAAACTGTTTTTT
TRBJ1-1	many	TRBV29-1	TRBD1	CSVRSQGLTEAFF	TGCAGCGTTCGCTCACAGGGGTTAACTGAAGCTTTCTTT
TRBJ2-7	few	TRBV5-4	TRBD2	CASSLAGTSSYEQYF	TGTGCCAGCAGCTTGGCCGGGACTAGCTCCTACGAGCAGTACTTC
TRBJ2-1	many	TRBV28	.	CASSFRSPRPEQFF	TGTGCCAGCAGTTTCCGGTCCCCCAGACCCGAGCAGTTCTTC
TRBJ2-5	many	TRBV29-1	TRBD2	CSVEGGPGLAGPSQYF	TGCAGCGTTGAAGGCGGTCCGGGACTAGCGGGGCCGTCCCAGTACTTC
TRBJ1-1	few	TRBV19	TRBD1	CASSIDRAYNTEAFF	TGTGCCAGTAGTATCGACAGGGCTTATAACACTGAAGCTTTCTTT
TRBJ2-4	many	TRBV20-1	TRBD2	CSATNAGEGRKNIQYF	TGCAGTGCCACAAACGCCGGGGAGGGGCGAAAAAACATTCAGTACTTC
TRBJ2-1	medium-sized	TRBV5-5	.	CASSLAGSSYNEQFF	TGTGCCAGCAGCTTGGCTGGGAGCTCCTACAATGAGCAGTTCTTC
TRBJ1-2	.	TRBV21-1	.	CASSKVGQGAFINYGYTF	.
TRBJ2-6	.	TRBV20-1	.	CSALYPGANVLTF	TGCAGTGCCCTCTACCCTGGGGCCAACGTCCTGACTTTC
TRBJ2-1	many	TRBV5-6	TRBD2	CASGVSGTSGKNEQFF	TGTGCCAGCGGCGTGTCCGGGACTAGCGGGAAGAATGAGCAGTTCTTC